The sequence of this T cell receptor beta chain was determined in a study of T cells in tumors and immune-related adverse events. The CDR3 length is 14 residues. Germline lookup yields CDR1 LNHNV and CDR2 YYDKDF (reference sequence). V shed 3 bases and J shed 7 bases, with 16 bases lying between them. Sequencing was performed with immunoSEQ multiplex PCR; in TCRdb, only in-frame clones are kept and a portion is missing. Of roughly 2,500 clones in the sample, 83% are singletons; the top ten hold 6% to 7.5%. This TCR was recovered from a female donor with metastatic renal cell carcinoma. This sample comprised tumor tissue, obtained from a patient treated with anti-PD-1 therapy. The chain has TRBV15 and TRBJ2-7; D is ambiguous. CDR3 bases: TGTGCCACCAGCAGTAAGAGCCAGGTGAATGAGCAGTACTTC. Its translation: CATSSKSQVNEQYF.